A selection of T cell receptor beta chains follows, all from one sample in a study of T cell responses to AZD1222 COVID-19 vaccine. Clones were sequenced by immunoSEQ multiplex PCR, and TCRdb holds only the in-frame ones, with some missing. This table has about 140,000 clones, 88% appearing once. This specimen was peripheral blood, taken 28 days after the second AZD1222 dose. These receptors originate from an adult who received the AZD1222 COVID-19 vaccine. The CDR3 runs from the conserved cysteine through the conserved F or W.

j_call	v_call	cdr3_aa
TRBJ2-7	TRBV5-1	CASSAASGLYEQYF
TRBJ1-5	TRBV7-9	CASSQGGNQPQHF
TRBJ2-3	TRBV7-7	CASSLTGVATDTQYF
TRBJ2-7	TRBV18	CASSPQGTGFSEQYF
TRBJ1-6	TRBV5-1	CASGTDYNSPLHF
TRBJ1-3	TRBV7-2	CASSLVPDRDRGTIYF
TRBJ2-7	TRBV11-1	CASTSLQVNSYEQYF
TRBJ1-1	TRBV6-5	CASSYSMNTEAFF
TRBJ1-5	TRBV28	CASSLGGSNQPQHF
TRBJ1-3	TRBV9	CASSVGGLRSGNTIYF
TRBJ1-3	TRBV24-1	CATSDPGDNSGNTIYF
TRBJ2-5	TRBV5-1	CASRLAGGAETQYF
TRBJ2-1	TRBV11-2	CASSLDYANNEQFF
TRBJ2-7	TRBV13	CASSFIGRSPYEQYF
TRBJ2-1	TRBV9	CASSVTGEQFF
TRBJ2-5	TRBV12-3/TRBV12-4	CASGPGQETQYF
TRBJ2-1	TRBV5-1	CASSRDDSYNEQFF
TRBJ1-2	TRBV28	CASSLQGAFGYTF
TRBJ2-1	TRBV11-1	CASSFMGDFGNEQFF
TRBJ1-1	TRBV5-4	CASSLMNTEAFF
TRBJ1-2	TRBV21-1	CASSVGTAYGYTF
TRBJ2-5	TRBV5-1	CASSWPGLAGRRETQYF
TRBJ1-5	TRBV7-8	CASSSEGPQHF
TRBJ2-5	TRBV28	CASSLPTGTQETQYF
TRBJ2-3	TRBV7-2	CASSLVLAGIGTQYF
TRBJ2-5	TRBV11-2	CASSYEGQETQYF
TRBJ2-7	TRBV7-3	CASSFGQGTYEQYF
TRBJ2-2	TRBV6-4	CASSDKDRETGELFF
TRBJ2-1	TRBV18	CASSPFAGGYNEQFF
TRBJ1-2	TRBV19	CASSIRTGEGNYGYTF
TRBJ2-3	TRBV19	CASSGGPSTDTQYF
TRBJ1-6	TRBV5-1	CASSQRTGPYNSPLHF
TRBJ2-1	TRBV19	CASSLRGVYNEQFF
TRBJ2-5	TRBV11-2	CASTPVLAGAQETQYF
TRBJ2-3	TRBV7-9	CASSHLVTDTQYF
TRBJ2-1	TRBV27	CASSRTSPNEQFF
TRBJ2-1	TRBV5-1	CASSFTLDSNEQFF
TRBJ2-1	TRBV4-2	CASSQWAGGSDNEQFF
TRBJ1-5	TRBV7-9	CASSRRGTGSPQHF
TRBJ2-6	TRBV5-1	CASSGGTSASGANVLTF
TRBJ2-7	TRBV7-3	CASSSRPGTGSQQYF
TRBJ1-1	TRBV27	CASSPMGANTEAFF
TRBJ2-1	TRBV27	CASSPPSGRGYRQFF